A selection of T cell receptor beta chains follows, all from one sample in a study of radiation and T cells in renal cell carcinoma. Assay: immunoSEQ multiplex PCR; the TCRdb copy retains only in-frame clones and omits some. The sample holds 90,000 to 100,000 clones, approximately 86% seen once. The source material was blood, sampled from a patient whose treatment included radiotherapy and nephrectomy. These receptors all stem from a man aged 50 to 60 with renal cell carcinoma. Each CDR3 is given with its conserved first and last residue. A D gene is named only where the DNA matches it firmly. Size is omitted from some rows. Given values are once, few, many or a class for expanded clones.

d_call clone_size j_call v_call cdr3_nt cdr3_aa
- - TRBJ1-6 TRBV25-1 TGTGCCAGCAAGCGGGGTTATAATTCACCCCTCCACTTT CASKRGYNSPLHF
- - TRBJ1-1 TRBV27 TGTGCCAGTCCCTTTACTTTCTCCGGGGCGCAAGGTTTGATGGCTTTCTTT CASPFTFSGAQGLMAFF
- - TRBJ2-7 TRBV6-5 TGTGCCAGCTCACCACTAAAGGAGTTAGCCTACGAGCAGTACTTC CASSPLKELAYEQYF
- once TRBJ2-5 TRBV5-4 TGTGCCAGCAGTCCCGGGACCCAAGAGACCCAGTACTTC CASSPGTQETQYF
- - TRBJ2-7 TRBV19 TGTGCCAGTAGTCCTGCGACAGCGAACTACGAGCAGTACTTC CASSPATANYEQYF
TRBD2 - TRBJ2-7 TRBV10-3 TGTGCCATCAGACAAACTAGCGGCCAATCCTACGAGCAGTACTTC CAIRQTSGQSYEQYF
TRBD1 few TRBJ2-2 TRBV4-3 TGCGCCAGCAGCCAGGGGGACAGGTTAAACACCGGGGAGCTGTTTTTT CASSQGDRLNTGELFF
- - TRBJ2-1 TRBV27 TGTGCCAGCAGTTTACAGGGGAGCTCCTACAATGAGCAGTTCTTC CASSLQGSSYNEQFF
- once TRBJ2-1 TRBV4-1 TGCGCCAGCAGCCCCTACCCGCCGGAGAGCTCCTACAATGAGCAGTTCTTC CASSPYPPESSYNEQFF
- - TRBJ2-7 TRBV4-2 TGTGCCAGCAGCCAAGATCTAACAGGGTTCCACTACGAGCAGTACTTC CASSQDLTGFHYEQYF
- - TRBJ2-7 TRBV5-1 TGCGCCAGCAGCGCAGCCAAGAGCTACGAGCAGTACTTC CASSAAKSYEQYF
TRBD2 - TRBJ2-7 TRBV28 TGTGCCAGCAGCCATCGACTAGCGGGAGCGAACGAGCAGTACTTC CASSHRLAGANEQYF
- - TRBJ2-3 TRBV4-2 TGTGCCAGCAGCCAAGATCTGTTCTCGGAGATCGCCACAGATACGCAGTATTTT CASSQDLFSEIATDTQYF
- - TRBJ2-3 TRBV6-6 TGTGCCAGCAGTCCCAGCACAGATACGCAGTATTTT CASSPSTDTQYF
- once TRBJ1-2 TRBV10-3 TGTGCCATCAGTGATTCGGAGCCGGCCACCGGCTACACCTTC CAISDSEPATGYTF
- - TRBJ2-7 TRBV30 TGTGCCTGGAGTGTATACCCTGGCTCCTACGAGCAGTACTTC CAWSVYPGSYEQYF
- - TRBJ2-5 TRBV30 TGTGCCTGGGGGGGCATTTACCAAGAGACCCAGTACTTC CAWGGIYQETQYF